The rows below give T cell receptor beta chains drawn from one sample of a study of monozygotic twins with inflammatory bowel disease. Reprocessing the 5' RACE reads, TCRdb reports a single entry for every CDR3 protein and omits DNA. The sample has some 170,000 distinct CDR3 sequences; the top ten hold approximately 2.8%. Sequenced: blood. These receptors originate from a human donor with ulcerative colitis or Crohn's disease, or a healthy co-twin of an affected twin (not recorded which). Each CDR3 is given with its conserved first and last residue. Each record gives: V gene, J gene, CDR3 protein.

V gene: TRBV4-3
J gene: TRBJ2-5
CDR3 protein: CASSYSHVVETQYF

V gene: TRBV12-3/TRBV12-4
J gene: TRBJ1-4
CDR3 protein: CASSLGGGQANEKLFF

V gene: TRBV29-1
J gene: TRBJ1-1
CDR3 protein: CSVGREGTEAFF

V gene: TRBV24-1
J gene: TRBJ2-1
CDR3 protein: CATSDLPGLRGNEQFF

V gene: TRBV11-1
J gene: TRBJ2-1
CDR3 protein: CASSLVGGTYNEQFF

V gene: TRBV10-3
J gene: TRBJ2-1
CDR3 protein: CAISESGLNYNEQFF

V gene: TRBV4-3
J gene: TRBJ2-5
CDR3 protein: CASSQDPGQETQYF

V gene: TRBV6-6
J gene: TRBJ2-6
CDR3 protein: CASQVSSGANVLTF

V gene: TRBV5-6
J gene: TRBJ2-1
CDR3 protein: CASSLELAVAYNEQFF

V gene: TRBV20-1
J gene: TRBJ2-2
CDR3 protein: CSARIDRGDLNTGELFF

V gene: TRBV5-1
J gene: TRBJ2-5
CDR3 protein: CASSGGTSGLLETQYF

V gene: TRBV28
J gene: TRBJ1-6
CDR3 protein: CASSRQGAPLHF

V gene: TRBV5-4
J gene: TRBJ2-7
CDR3 protein: CASSLTRGSYEQYF

V gene: TRBV12-3/TRBV12-4
J gene: TRBJ2-1
CDR3 protein: CASSPSLVSYNEQFF

V gene: TRBV19
J gene: TRBJ1-2
CDR3 protein: CASSPTGDRGLNYGYTF

V gene: TRBV2
J gene: TRBJ2-7
CDR3 protein: CASRTAGTYEQYF

V gene: TRBV24-1
J gene: TRBJ1-5
CDR3 protein: CATSDHRWNGNQPQHF

V gene: TRBV5-1
J gene: TRBJ2-2
CDR3 protein: CASSLTFRGPNTGELFF

V gene: TRBV12-3/TRBV12-4
J gene: TRBJ1-2
CDR3 protein: CASTGGMNYGYTF

V gene: TRBV29-1
J gene: TRBJ2-1
CDR3 protein: CSVEVLGLRSHNNEQFF

V gene: TRBV5-4
J gene: TRBJ2-1
CDR3 protein: CASSPIGDKEQFF

V gene: TRBV7-3
J gene: TRBJ2-1
CDR3 protein: CASSLTSGRASEQFF

V gene: TRBV28
J gene: TRBJ2-3
CDR3 protein: CASSSYMDTQYF

V gene: TRBV10-3
J gene: TRBJ2-7
CDR3 protein: CAITPGQGDYEQYF

V gene: TRBV10-3
J gene: TRBJ1-1
CDR3 protein: CAIRAGQGARDTEAFF

V gene: TRBV14
J gene: TRBJ1-4
CDR3 protein: CASSQDIVGEKLFF

V gene: TRBV20-1
J gene: TRBJ2-4
CDR3 protein: CSARPNRGGHIQYF

V gene: TRBV7-2
J gene: TRBJ2-1
CDR3 protein: CASSPRGLPSDEQFF

V gene: TRBV3-1
J gene: TRBJ2-5
CDR3 protein: CASSQESLGVGTQYF

V gene: TRBV20-1
J gene: TRBJ2-3
CDR3 protein: CSAITGTSGSIADTQYF

V gene: TRBV4-2
J gene: TRBJ2-1
CDR3 protein: CASSQGVGLAGSSYNEQFF

V gene: TRBV7-2
J gene: TRBJ2-3
CDR3 protein: CASSYRLSSTDTQYF

V gene: TRBV5-1
J gene: TRBJ2-7
CDR3 protein: CASSLGSSSYEQYF

V gene: TRBV6-5
J gene: TRBJ2-1
CDR3 protein: CASRTSGRAPLYNEQFF

V gene: TRBV4-1
J gene: TRBJ2-5
CDR3 protein: CASSQDGAGAGGQETQYF

V gene: TRBV24-1
J gene: TRBJ2-7
CDR3 protein: CATSDPGLAGYEQYF

V gene: TRBV27
J gene: TRBJ1-2
CDR3 protein: CASSFLTLGQKDSYTF

V gene: TRBV5-1
J gene: TRBJ2-6
CDR3 protein: CASMLGDLGSGANVLTF

V gene: TRBV6-5
J gene: TRBJ2-7
CDR3 protein: CVSSYRTGDVPSEQYF

V gene: TRBV5-1
J gene: TRBJ2-7
CDR3 protein: CASSFTQGANEQYF

V gene: TRBV7-2
J gene: TRBJ2-5
CDR3 protein: CASSLSGGHRLYQETQYF

V gene: TRBV10-3
J gene: TRBJ2-3
CDR3 protein: CATLANTDTQYF

V gene: TRBV15
J gene: TRBJ2-2
CDR3 protein: CTTTGTGGPTGELFF

V gene: TRBV7-9
J gene: TRBJ2-1
CDR3 protein: CASSSAGGFEEQFF

V gene: TRBV10-2
J gene: TRBJ2-5
CDR3 protein: CASSRDRAMGETQYF

V gene: TRBV4-1
J gene: TRBJ2-1
CDR3 protein: CASSQPIGTSGPSSYNEQFF

V gene: TRBV6-5
J gene: TRBJ2-3
CDR3 protein: CASSYGLAGGYTQYF